This passage covers 12 T cell receptor beta chains from one sample sequenced in a study of blood T cell repertoires in COVID-19. The protocol was immunoSEQ multiplex PCR, while the TCRdb copy is restricted to in-frame clones and leaves out a portion. The sample includes some 70,000 clones, 70% to 85% seen only once; the top ten take approximately 12%. The sample comprised peripheral blood. These receptors were taken from a man aged 45 to 65 with COVID-19, enrolled during active disease.

The DNA of the CDR3 is TGTGCCAGCAGTTACTCTAGTGGGGGGGGCACAGATACGCAGTATTTT. Protein: CASSYSSGGGTDTQYF. V gene TRBV6-5 combines with J gene TRBJ2-3; the match to TRBD2 covers 7 bases. Trimming at V came to 0 bases and at J to 1 base, leaving 4 bases not matched to a gene. The CDR3 has 16 amino acids. CDR1 MNHEY and CDR2 SVGAGI come from the germline V gene.

The V and J genes are TRBV11-2 and TRBJ2-5, with 7 bases that match TRBD2. This CDR3 spans 15 amino acids. In germline, CDR1 is SGHAT, CDR2 FQNNGV. Unmatched junction bases numbered 6, after V lost 0 bases and J lost 5 bases. The CDR3 DNA is TGTGCCAGCAGCTTAGAGTTGCGGGAGTGGGAGACCCAGTACTTC. Translating it yields CASSLELREWETQYF.

This chain connects TRBV7-9 to TRBJ1-5; 7 positions agree with TRBD1. The trim removed 5 bases at V and 6 bases at J, leaving 19 bases unmatched. CDR3 length: 18 residues. Germline V CDR1 and CDR2: SEHNR, FQNEAQ (reference sequence). CDR3 nucleotide sequence: TGTGCCAGCAGCCAGACCCGGGACAGATCGCAACGGGGTCAGCCCCAGCATTTT. It translates to CASSQTRDRSQRGQPQHF.

DNA for the CDR3: TGTGCCAGCACCCAAGCGGGGACCACCTACAATGAGCAGTTCTTC. Residues: CASTQAGTTYNEQFF. This rearrangement joins TRBV6-5 to TRBJ2-1; 7 bases fit TRBD2. The CDR3 is 15 amino acids. V dropped 7 bases and J dropped 2; count of bases not matched to a gene: 8. Germline V CDR1 and CDR2: MNHEY, SVGAGI.

V gene TRBV18 combines with J gene TRBJ2-6; D may be TRBD1 (6 bases). V lost 3 bases and J lost 1, with 7 bases in between. CDR3 length: 15 amino acids. Germline V gives CDR1 KGHSH, CDR2 LQKENI. The CDR3 coding sequence is TGTGCCAGCTCACCTACAGGGTCTGGGGCCAACGTCCTGACTTTC. Translating gives CASSPTGSGANVLTF.

The genes are TRBV6-1 and TRBJ2-3; a weak D match, TRBD2 (5 bases). The CDR3 extends over 14 amino acids. Germline V gene data show CDR1 as MNHNS and CDR2 as SASEGT. The V end was cut by 2 bases, the J end by 4 bases, with 10 bases between. Written as DNA, the CDR3 is TGTGCCAGCAGTGAAACGCTAGCTCCAGATACGCAGTATTTT. Its translation is CASSETLAPDTQYF.

V gene TRBV5-4 combines with J gene TRBJ2-1; 9 nucleotides agree with TRBD2. CDR3 length equals 17 residues. Trimming took 4 bases from V and 4 from J; bases not matched to a gene: 12. Germline CDR1 is SGHNT and CDR2 is YYREEE (reference sequence). The CDR3 DNA follows: TGTGCCAGCAGCCGAGCGGGGGGCTCTTCTTCTTACAATGAGCAGTTCTTC. Encoded protein: CASSRAGGSSSYNEQFF.

This chain connects TRBV2 to TRBJ2-7, with a possible D match to TRBD1 (6 bases). V lost 3 bases and J lost 3, with 12 bases in between. Germline V gene sequence: CDR1 SNHLY, CDR2 FYNNEI. This CDR3 contains 14 residues. The CDR3 loop is CASSEWFRGYEQYF. As DNA, the CDR3 is TGTGCCAGCAGTGAGTGGTTCAGGGGCTACGAGCAGTACTTC.

The chain couples TRBV30 to TRBJ1-5; unclear D gene. The CDR3 has 13 residues. V lost 1 base, J lost 9 bases, and 13 bases lay in between. Germline CDR1 and CDR2: GTSNPN and SVGIG (reference sequence). CDR3 nucleotides: TGTGCCTGGAGTGAGGAGGGAAGCGGGCCCCAGCATTTT. Its translation: CAWSEEGSGPQHF.

This sequence joins TRBV29-1 and TRBJ2-2; D gene unclear. Trimming took off 6 bases at V and 2 bases at J, with 10 bases between the two ends. The CDR3 totals 13 residues. Germline CDR1 is SQVTM and CDR2 is ANQGSEA. The CDR3 DNA reads TGCAGCGTCGGCAGGAAAAACACCGGGGAGCTGTTTTTT. This translates into CSVGRKNTGELFF.

V and J are TRBV7-9 and TRBJ2-7, with 7 bases lining up with TRBD1. Germline CDR1 SEHNR, CDR2 FQNEAQ (reference sequence). The CDR3 is 14 amino acids. V lost 6 bases, J lost 2 bases, and 7 bases stayed unmatched. CDR3 sequence (DNA): TGTGCCAGCAGACCCGGGACAGAAGCCTACGAGCAGTACTTC. Its protein product is CASRPGTEAYEQYF.

The gene calls are TRBV2 and TRBJ2-7, with TRBD2 matching 10 bases. Germline CDR1 is SNHLY and CDR2 is FYNNEI. The CDR3 sequence is 15 residues long. The trim removed 2 bases at V and 0 bases at J, leaving 1 base unmatched. Written as DNA, the CDR3 is TGTGCCAGCAGTGAATCTAGCGGGGGCTCCTACGAGCAGTACTTC. Residues: CASSESSGGSYEQYF.